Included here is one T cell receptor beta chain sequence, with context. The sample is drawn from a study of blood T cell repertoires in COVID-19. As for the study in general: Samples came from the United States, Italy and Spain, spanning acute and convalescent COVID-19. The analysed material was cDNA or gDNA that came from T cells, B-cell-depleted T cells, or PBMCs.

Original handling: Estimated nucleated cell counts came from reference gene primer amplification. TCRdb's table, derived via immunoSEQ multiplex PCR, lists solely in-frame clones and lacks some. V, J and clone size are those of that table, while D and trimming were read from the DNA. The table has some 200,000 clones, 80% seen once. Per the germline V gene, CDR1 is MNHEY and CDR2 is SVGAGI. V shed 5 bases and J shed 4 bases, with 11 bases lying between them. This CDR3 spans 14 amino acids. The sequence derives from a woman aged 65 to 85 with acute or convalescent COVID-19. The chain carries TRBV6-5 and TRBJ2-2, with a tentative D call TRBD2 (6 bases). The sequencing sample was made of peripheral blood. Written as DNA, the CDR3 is TGTGCCAGCAGTCCCGGGACTGGCACCGGGGAGCTGTTTTTT. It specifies CASSPGTGTGELFF.